These 5 T cell receptor beta chains were sequenced from one sample in a study of beta chain features in type 1 diabetes. Isolated RNA was reverse transcribed in full, so expressed TCRB transcripts were sequenced. Here immunoSEQ multiplex PCR was the method, and the copy in TCRdb shows in-frame clones only, minus some. The sample lists 200,000 to 250,000 clones, about 70% seen once, with approximately 0.053% in the top ten. The material sequenced was naive CD4+ T cells from blood. The receptors originated from a man aged 25-45 years in good health.

The chain combines TRBV6-6 with TRBJ2-6; unclear D gene. With 5 bases removed from V and 0 bases from J, the gap between germline ends came to 11 bases. This CDR3 comprises 16 residues. Germline V gene data show CDR1 as MNHNY and CDR2 as SVGAGI (reference sequence). CDR3 bases: TGTGCCAGCAGTACACTTACAGCCTCTGGGGCCAACGTCCTGACTTTC. This codes for CASSTLTASGANVLTF.

The V and J genes are TRBV25-1 and TRBJ1-1; D is possibly TRBD1 (5 bases). The CDR3 totals 13 residues. The germline CDR1 and CDR2 sequences are MGHDK and SYGVNS. V gave up 8 bases and J gave up 5 bases, with 15 bases separating them. CDR3 in DNA: TGTGCCAGCGGATCGGGGCTCCTTACTGAAGCTTTCTTT. Protein: CASGSGLLTEAFF.

V is TRBV9 and J is TRBJ2-2; D is ambiguous. The CDR3 spans 15 residues. The germline CDR1 and CDR2 sequences are SGDLS and YYNGEE. The V end was cut by 5 bases, the J end by 1 base, with 12 bases between. The CDR3 here is CASRINPQNTGELFF. The CDR3 nucleotides are TGTGCCAGCAGGATAAATCCCCAGAACACCGGGGAGCTGTTTTTT. Full variable domain (outside the CDR3, taken from reference TRBV9 and TRBJ2-2): DSGVTQTPKHLITATGQRVTLRCSPRSGDLSVYWYQQSLDQGLQFLIQYYNGEERAKGNILERFSAQQFPDLHSELNLSSLELGDSALYFCASRINPQNTGELFFGEGSRLTVL.

The genes are TRBV7-9 and TRBJ2-2, with TRBD2 matching 9 bases. Germline V gene data show CDR1 as SEHNR and CDR2 as FQNEAQ (reference sequence). The CDR3 is 16 amino acids. V shed 2 bases and J 4 bases; nucleotides not matched to a gene: 5. CDR3 sequence reads: CASSLSPSGVTGELFF. The DNA for the CDR3 is TGTGCCAGCAGCTTATCTCCTAGCGGGGTCACCGGGGAGCTGTTTTTT. Variable domain in full (rest from reference TRBV7-9 and TRBJ2-2): DTGVSQNPRHKITKRGQNVTFRCDPISEHNRLYWYRQTLGQGPEFLTYFQNEAQLEKSRLLSDRFSAERPKGSFSTLEIQRTEQGDSAMYLCASSLSPSGVTGELFFGEGSRLTVL.

The rearrangement links TRBV10-3 to TRBJ2-7; D is unresolved. Germline V gives CDR1 ENHRY, CDR2 SYGVKD. The germline V and J ends were trimmed by 0 bases and 2 bases, with 8 bases remaining between them. CDR3 length: 14 residues. The CDR3, as DNA: TGTGCCATCAGTGAGTCGCCTCGGCCCTACGAGCAGTACTTC. This encodes CAISESPRPYEQYF.